Here is one T cell receptor (beta chain) with its context. What it binds is not known. These data come from a study of shared clonotypes between healthy human individuals. Study-level results: A handful of donors had around 5% of their naive CD4 clonotypes in common. It was the non-shared clonotypes that had lower generation probabilities than clonotypes shared by all four donors.

Germline values: CDR1 MGHRA, CDR2 YSYEKL. CDR3 size: 16 residues. The V and J ends lost 0 bases and 6 bases respectively, with 15 bases between them. There were no recent acute infections or vaccinations among the donors, who were healthy HIV-negative adults. Produced via immunoSEQ multiplex PCR; TCRdb's table is partial and in-frame only. The repertoire consists of 2 million to 2.5 million clones, with just under 95% occurring once and the leading ten covering more than 0.35%. Specimen: naive CD4+ T cells from PBMCs. The subset here: CD45RA+ positively selected. The V gene is TRBV4-1, the J gene TRBJ1-5, with TRBD1 as a possible D gene (6 bases). This sequence was found in a man younger than 35 in good health. Some clones in this sample may be carry-over from other donors' samples. CDR3 in amino acids: CASSQDLGGMRQPQHF. The CDR3 DNA reads TGCGCCAGCAGCCAAGACCTCGGGGGCATGCGTCAGCCCCAGCATTTT.